The TCR beta chain under discussion was sequenced for a study of memory CD4+ T cells and cytomegalovirus serostatus. Single viable CD3+CD4+CD8-CD45RO+ cells were sorted as the memory CD4+ T cells. Only in-frame clones appear in the TCRdb table, and some are missing; sequencing was by immunoSEQ multiplex PCR. The sample yields over 55,000 clones, over 75% seen once. Germline V CDR1 and CDR2: LNHDA, SQIVND (reference sequence). Trimming removed 6 bases from V and 3 bases from J, with 11 bases in between. This CDR3 region has 13 residues. Sequencing was carried out using memory CD4+ T cells from blood. This chain connects TRBV19 to TRBJ1-2; D ambiguous. This sequence was found in an adult in good health and CMV-seronegative. As DNA, the CDR3 is TGTGCCAGTAGATCAGTCGGATACTATGGCTACACCTTC. This gives the protein CASRSVGYYGYTF.